This TCR beta chain was recorded in a study of post-analysis software for immune sequencing data. TCR beta cDNA libraries included unique molecular identifiers. TCRdb ran MiXCR on the PCR reads and lists one entry per CDR3 protein. This sample carries about 770,000 distinct CDR3 sequences, just over 45% of them seen once, and the ten largest clones take roughly 4.9%. Germline V lookup: CDR1 DFQATT, CDR2 SNEGSKA (reference sequence). The CDR3 loop spans 16 amino acids. Trimming cost V 6 bases and J 6 bases; bases outside gene matches: 11. Study findings and constraints: The study found TRBV5-6, TRBV5-1 and TRBV20-1 among five TRBV segments more frequent in patients than controls.

This clonotype has just one count. Its antigen is unknown. This TCR derives from a girl aged 5-17 years with multiple sclerosis. The sample consisted of blood. This chain links TRBV20-1 with TRBJ2-3, with TRBD2 identical over 14 bases. The CDR3 nucleotides are TGCAGTGCCGTCGGGACTAGCGGGAGAAAGAGCGATACGCAGTATTTT. It codes for CSAVGTSGRKSDTQYF.